These 17 T cell receptor beta chains were all obtained from the same sample, sequenced in a study of cytomegalovirus exposure and HLA in healthy donors. 13 Jbeta primers and 60 Vbeta primers were used for the PCR. TCRdb's copy holds only in-frame clones and misses some; the assay was immunoSEQ multiplex PCR. The table records under 130,000 clones, 10% to 15% of them present only once. The sequenced material came from PBMCs. The receptors were sampled from a man aged 35-49 years in good health and CMV-seropositive.

This clone was seen a few times. The chain has TRBV15 and TRBJ2-7; D may be TRBD2 (6 bases). CDR1 is LNHNV, CDR2 YYDKDF, per germline (reference sequence). The CDR3 runs to 14 residues. The V gene lost 0 bases and the J gene lost 6 bases, with 12 bases spanning the gap. The CDR3 sequence: CATSRDPGLGEQYF. The CDR3 DNA reads as TGTGCCACCAGCAGAGACCCGGGACTGGGCGAGCAGTACTTC.

The CDR3: CASSLGFGSGDEQYF. The CDR3 nucleotides read TGCGCCAGCAGCTTGGGGTTCGGGAGCGGGGACGAGCAGTACTTC. The rearrangement uses TRBV5-1 and TRBJ2-5; 7 bases map to TRBD2. The last part of the DNA fits TRBJ2-7 better; the J call may be wrong. Looked up from germline, CDR1 is SGHRS and CDR2 is YFSETQ. The CDR3 loop spans 15 amino acids.

A few counts support this clone. V and J are TRBV5-1 and TRBJ2-1; possible D gene TRBD1, 5 bases. The germline V gene encodes CDR1 SGHRS and CDR2 YFSETQ. The V gene lost 7 bases and the J gene lost 8 bases, with 13 bases spanning the gap. There are 12 residues in the CDR3. The CDR3 sequence: CASGARSDEQFF. In DNA, the CDR3 is TGCGCCAGCGGGGCTAGGTCGGATGAGCAGTTCTTC.

The rearrangement links TRBV2 to TRBJ2-2; D unresolved. The V end lost 0 bases, the J end lost 4 bases, and 12 bases lay between the germline ends. The germline gives CDR1 SNHLY, CDR2 FYNNEI. The CDR3 is 16 amino acids. Written as DNA, the CDR3 is TGTGCCAGCAGTGAAGCGCGTCTGGTTGTCACCGGGGAGCTGTTTTTT. Residues: CASSEARLVVTGELFF.

The rearrangement uses TRBV19 and TRBJ2-2; possibly TRBD2 for D (5 bases). V lost 4 bases to trimming and J lost 7 bases, with 13 bases between them. CDR1 LNHDA and CDR2 SQIVND come from the germline V gene (reference sequence). The CDR3 is 14 amino acids. CDR3 nucleotide sequence: TGTGCCAGTAGTAGAGGTCCTCGGGGCGGGGAGCTGTTTTTT. Amino acid sequence: CASSRGPRGGELFF.

The V and J genes are TRBV6-6 and TRBJ2-5, with TRBD1 matching 8 bases. J was trimmed by 5 bases and V by 7 bases; bases with no gene match: 12. CDR3 length: 15 residues. Germline assignment: CDR1 MNHNY and CDR2 SVGAGI (reference sequence). The CDR3 sequence is CASMQGAGNRETQYF. CDR3 DNA sequence: TGTGCCAGCATGCAGGGGGCCGGCAATCGGGAGACCCAGTACTTC.

The sample holds a few counts of this clone. This chain uses TRBV5-6 with TRBJ1-5; D is ambiguous. V lost 4 bases and J lost 6, with 17 bases in between. CDR1 is SGHDT, CDR2 YYEEEE, per germline. The CDR3 spans 15 residues. The CDR3 DNA reads TGTGCCAGCAGCACCGGCGGAGGAGGTCTTCAGCCCCAGCATTTT. Its protein product is CASSTGGGGLQPQHF.

The genes are TRBV29-1 and TRBJ1-5, with a weak D call TRBD1 (5 bases). Germline V CDR1 and CDR2: SQVTM, ANQGSEA. This CDR3 spans 14 amino acids. Between the trimmed V and J ends, which lost 4 bases and 1 base, there was a span of 11 bases. Here the CDR3 reads CSVGGGGSNQPQHF. The CDR3 DNA sequence: TGCAGCGTTGGCGGGGGTGGCAGCAATCAGCCCCAGCATTTT. The complete variable domain, with remaining parts taken from reference TRBV29-1 and TRBJ1-5, reads SAVISQKPSRDICQRGTSLTIQCQVDSQVTMMFWYRQQPGQSLTLIATANQGSEATYESGFVIDKFPISRPNLTFSTLTVSNMSPEDSSIYLCSVGGGGSNQPQHFGDGTRLSIL.

The table lists this clone with many counts. The rearrangement joins TRBV10-1 to TRBJ1-3, with D tentatively TRBD1 (5 bases). Per germline, CDR1 WNHNN and CDR2 SYGVQD (reference sequence). V lost 5 bases and J lost 2, with 16 bases in between. This CDR3 region has 16 residues. The CDR3 sequence is CASSQRGGHTGNTIYF. In DNA form, the CDR3 reads TGCGCCAGCAGTCAACGGGGGGGTCATACTGGAAACACCATATATTTT.

The V call is TRBV18, the J call TRBJ1-3; D is perhaps TRBD1 (5 bases). The CDR3 loop spans 14 amino acids. The V gene's germline CDR1 is KGHSH and CDR2 LQKENI. The ends were cut back, 3 bases at V and 1 base at J, with 7 bases in the middle. In DNA form, the CDR3 reads TGTGCCAGCTCACCCCAGGGTTCTGGAAACACCATATATTTT. Translated, it gives CASSPQGSGNTIYF.

The rearrangement uses TRBV2 and TRBJ1-5; a weak D match, TRBD1 (5 bases). The CDR3 runs to 15 residues. Germline loops: CDR1 SNHLY, CDR2 FYNNEI. Trimming took off 7 bases at V and 2 bases at J, with 15 bases between the two ends. CDR3 sequence reads: CASKVDSRGNQPQHF. CDR3 DNA sequence: TGTGCCAGCAAAGTAGACAGTAGGGGCAATCAGCCCCAGCATTTT.

The table lists this clone with a few counts. CDR3 DNA sequence: TGCGCCAGCAGCCAAGGGAGACAGGGGGCCAGGGAGCAGTACTTC. This translates into CASSQGRQGAREQYF. V gene TRBV4-3 combines with J gene TRBJ2-7, with TRBD1 matching 10 bases. V lost 1 base to trimming and J lost 7 bases; unmatched junction nucleotides: 7. This CDR3 contains 15 residues. Germline V gene lookup returns CDR1 LGHNA and CDR2 YSLEER.

This clone has just a few counts. The rearrangement joins TRBV27 to TRBJ2-7, with 13 bases fitting TRBD2. The ends lost 6 bases at V and 5 bases at J; junction bases unmatched: 4. Germline assignment: CDR1 MNHEY and CDR2 SMNVEV (reference sequence). The CDR3 is 14 residues long. The CDR3 DNA is TGTGCCAGCAGACTAGCGGGAGGGCCGGACGAGCAGTACTTC. Encoded protein: CASRLAGGPDEQYF.

V gene TRBV23-1 combines with J gene TRBJ2-5, with D perhaps TRBD2 (7 bases). TRBV23-1 is annotated as an ORF whose role is uncertain. The CDR3 length is 16 residues. The V end was cut by 3 bases, the J end by 4 bases, with 18 bases between. CDR3 region: CASSQTGGGVAETQYF. The CDR3 DNA reads as TGCGCCAGCAGTCAGACTGGCGGGGGCGTCGCAGAGACCCAGTACTTC.

As concerns this clone: The junction departs from the called germline gene at one end, perhaps through a read error. V is TRBV5-4 and J is TRBJ2-7; D gene ambiguous. The CDR3 contains 11 residues. Per the germline V gene, CDR1 is SGHNT and CDR2 is YYREEE (reference sequence). CDR3 nucleotides: TGTGCCAGCAGATTGGGTCTCGAGCAGTACTTC. Translating it yields CASRLGLEQYF.

This clone was observed a few times. The V gene is TRBV16, the J gene TRBJ2-7; 8 bases align to TRBD1. Trimming removed 0 bases from V and 1 base from J; junction bases left unmatched: 5. The V gene's germline CDR1 is KGHSY and CDR2 FQNENV. This CDR3 contains 16 residues. The CDR3 DNA reads as TGTGCCAGCAGCCAATCAAGGGACAGGTGGTCCTACGAGCAGTACTTC. Protein sequence: CASSQSRDRWSYEQYF.

The chain carries TRBV18 and TRBJ1-1; unclear D gene. CDR3 length: 14 amino acids. CDR1 is KGHSH and CDR2 is LQKENI in the germline V gene. Trimming left V 6 bases short and J 0 bases short, with 11 bases between. The CDR3, as DNA: TGTGCCAGCTCCCTACGGAGTTTGAACACTGAAGCTTTCTTT. This gives the protein CASSLRSLNTEAFF.